The following is a T cell receptor beta chain sequence with its context. Sequenced by immunoSEQ multiplex PCR; TCRdb stores in-frame clones only, minus some. Of some 87,000 clones detected, 91% appear once; the ten largest clones hold roughly 14%. The data were taken from a study of control samples from healthy donors and cancer patients. The CDR3 spans 15 residues. V was cut by 2 bases and J by 4 bases, with 14 bases left in between. The germline CDR1 and CDR2 sequences are SGHNT and YYREEE (reference sequence). The sequencing input was blood. This receptor was taken from a man in his thirties or forties in good health. This chain joins TRBV5-4 and TRBJ2-3; perhaps D is TRBD1 or TRBD2 (5 bases each). CDR3 sequence (DNA): TGTGCCAGCAGCTTTGGGGGAGTGGGGCCAGATACGCAGTATTTT. This encodes CASSFGGVGPDTQYF.